The T cell receptor (beta chain) under discussion was sequenced for a study of blood T cell repertoires in COVID-19. The data were produced by immunoSEQ multiplex PCR, yet TCRdb's version contains in-frame clones alone and is incomplete. This sample yields some 250,000 clones, of which around 86% are seen a single time; about 3% belongs to the top ten. CDR3 length: 8 residues. Sequencing was performed on peripheral blood. The V and J genes are TRBV21-1 and TRBJ1-1; TRBD1, as called in the table, went unchecked against the DNA. TRBV21-1 is a documented pseudogene. This receptor was identified in a woman in her 30s who had recovered from COVID-19. The CDR3 coding sequence is TGTGCCAGACACCTAGCTTTCTTT. Protein: CARHLAFF.